The 9 T cell receptor beta chains below all came from one sample that was sequenced in a study of beta chain features in type 1 diabetes. Every isolated RNA sample was fully reverse transcribed, so sequencing captured expressed TCRB transcripts. The protocol was immunoSEQ multiplex PCR, while the TCRdb copy is restricted to in-frame clones and leaves out a portion. The sample has roughly 300,000 clones, about 14% seen once. The specimen sequenced was central memory CD4+ T cells from blood. The receptors shown here come from a man aged 25 to 45 in good health.

This clone was seen a handful of times. The genes are TRBV27 and TRBJ2-5; D uncertain. V was cut by 5 bases and J by 4 bases, with 11 bases left in between. This CDR3 region has 13 residues. In germline, CDR1 is MNHEY, CDR2 SMNVEV (reference sequence). In DNA form, the CDR3 reads TGTGCCAGCAGTAGACGTTGGGCAGAGACCCAGTACTTC. Encoded protein: CASSRRWAETQYF.

The sample holds many counts of this clone. The chain joins TRBV7-2 to TRBJ1-3; 9 nucleotides line up with TRBD1. With V trimmed by 5 bases and J by 1 base, 6 bases remained unmatched. The CDR3 spans 16 residues. CDR1 SGHTA and CDR2 FQGNSA come from the germline V gene. This CDR3 is CASSPQQGASGNTIYF. As DNA, the CDR3 is TGTGCCAGCAGCCCCCAACAGGGGGCATCTGGAAACACCATATATTTT.

This clone was picked up a small number of times. The V gene is TRBV7-6, the J gene TRBJ2-1, with 8 bases aligning to TRBD1. CDR1 is SGHVS, CDR2 FNYEAQ, per germline. With 3 bases clipped from V and 3 bases from J, the junction kept 4 bases outside the gene matches. CDR3 length: 15 amino acids. The CDR3 region has the DNA TGTGCCAGCAGCTTTAGGACAGGGCGCTACAATGAGCAGTTCTTC. Translating it yields CASSFRTGRYNEQFF.

This clone has more than one count but fewer than ten. V usage is TRBV5-1 and J usage is TRBJ2-3, with 8 bases identical to TRBD1. The germline gives CDR1 SGHRS, CDR2 YFSETQ. CDR3 length equals 13 residues. With V trimmed by 7 bases and J by 4 bases, 5 bases remained unmatched. The CDR3 DNA sequence: TGCGCCAGCTTTCGGACAGGGTCAGATACGCAGTATTTT. Translated, it gives CASFRTGSDTQYF.

This clone was seen just once. The chain links TRBV6-6 to TRBJ2-3; 11 nucleotides line up with TRBD2. The CDR3 loop spans 15 amino acids. The germline gives CDR1 MNHNY, CDR2 SVGAGI (reference sequence). V shed 5 bases and J 2 bases; nucleotides not matched to a gene: 3. CDR3 amino acids: CASSMTSGVTDTQYF. The DNA of the CDR3 is TGTGCCAGCAGTATGACTAGCGGGGTCACAGATACGCAGTATTTT.

This clone was counted only a few times. The CDR3 spells CASSAAGGWETQYF. The CDR3 DNA is TGTGCCAGCAGCGCTGCGGGGGGTTGGGAGACCCAGTACTTC. This rearrangement joins TRBV11-2 to TRBJ2-5, with 8 bases fitting TRBD2. From germline, CDR1 is SGHAT and CDR2 FQNNGV. J gave up 5 bases and V 5 bases, and 7 bases lay outside the gene matches. The CDR3 loop spans 14 amino acids. The full variable domain, in which reference TRBV11-2 and TRBJ2-5 provide the parts outside the CDR3, is EAGVAQSPRYKIIEKRQSVAFWCNPISGHATLYWYQQILGQGPKLLIQFQNNGVVDDSQLPKDRFSAERLKGVDSTLKIQPAKLEDSAVYLCASSAAGGWETQYFGPGTRLLVL.

Many counts were recorded for this clone. This sequence joins TRBV7-9 and TRBJ2-1; D unclear. In germline, CDR1 is SEHNR, CDR2 FQNEAQ (reference sequence). Between the trimmed V and J ends, which lost 5 bases and 7 bases, there was a span of 15 bases. This CDR3 is built from 14 residues. The CDR3 protein is CASSLAPHSNEQFF. CDR3 nucleotide sequence: TGTGCCAGCAGCCTCGCTCCCCACTCAAATGAGCAGTTCTTC.

Note on this clone: The identical CDR3 is also encoded by other nucleotide sequences in the sample. The genes are TRBV6-1 and TRBJ2-7; D is perhaps TRBD1 (5 bases). The CDR3 has 12 residues. CDR1 and CDR2 from the germline V gene are MNHNS and SASEGT. The V end was cut by 6 bases, the J end by 3 bases, with 9 bases between. The DNA of the CDR3 is TGTGCCAGCAGAGGAGACAGCTACGAGCAGTACGTC. Its protein product is CASRGDSYEQYV.

V is TRBV25-1 and J is TRBJ1-2, with D unclear. The germline V and J ends were trimmed by 3 bases and 2 bases, with 7 bases remaining between them. Germline CDR1 MGHDK, CDR2 SYGVNS. The CDR3 has 13 residues. CDR3 nucleotide sequence: TGTGCCAGCAGTGATTTGGCAAACTATGGCTACACCTTC. The encoded protein is CASSDLANYGYTF.